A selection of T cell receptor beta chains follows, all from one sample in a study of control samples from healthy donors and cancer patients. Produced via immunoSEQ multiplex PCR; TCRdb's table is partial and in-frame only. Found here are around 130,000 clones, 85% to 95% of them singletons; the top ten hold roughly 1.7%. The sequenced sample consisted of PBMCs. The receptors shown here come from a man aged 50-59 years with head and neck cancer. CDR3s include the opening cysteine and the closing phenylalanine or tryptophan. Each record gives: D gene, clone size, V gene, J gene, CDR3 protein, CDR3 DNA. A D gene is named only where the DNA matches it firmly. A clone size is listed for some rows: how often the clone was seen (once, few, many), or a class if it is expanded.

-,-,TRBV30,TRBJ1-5,CAWSVSGVGGNQPQHF,TGTGCCTGGAGTGTGTCAGGGGTTGGCGGCAATCAGCCCCAGCATTTT
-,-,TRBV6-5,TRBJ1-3,CASRRDSTTGNTIYF,TGTGCCAGCAGGCGCGACAGCACAACTGGAAACACCATATATTTT
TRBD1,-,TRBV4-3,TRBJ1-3,CASSQGYRGSGNTIYF,TGCGCCAGCAGCCAAGGGTACAGGGGATCTGGAAACACCATATATTTT
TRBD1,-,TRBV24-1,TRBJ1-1,CATSVRQGALRDTEAFF,TGTGCCACCAGTGTTAGACAGGGGGCTCTCAGGGACACTGAAGCTTTCTTT
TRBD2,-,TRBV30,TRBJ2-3,CAWSVGRGTDTQYF,TGTGCCTGGAGTGTGGGGAGGGGAACAGATACGCAGTATTTT
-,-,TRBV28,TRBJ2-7,CASSHSVPRARAYEQYF,TGTGCCAGCAGTCATTCGGTGCCGAGGGCCCGGGCCTACGAGCAGTACTTC
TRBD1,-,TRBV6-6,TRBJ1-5,CASTRTGAQPQHF,TGTGCCAGCACCAGGACAGGGGCTCAGCCCCAGCATTTT
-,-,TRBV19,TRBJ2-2,CASSAYRELFF,TGTGCCAGTAGTGCATACCGGGAGCTGTTTTTT
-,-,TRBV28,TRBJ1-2,CASSFTHGYTF,TGTGCCAGCAGTTTTACCCACGGCTACACCTTC
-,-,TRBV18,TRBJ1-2,CASSPDGDYYGYTF,TGTGCCAGCTCACCCGACGGAGACTACTATGGCTACACCTTC
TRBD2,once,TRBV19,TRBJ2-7,CASSIRRLAGGPNYEQYF,TGTGCCAGTAGTATCAGACGACTAGCGGGGGGTCCCAACTACGAGCAGTACTTC
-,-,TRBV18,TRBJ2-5,CASSPRVFSETQYF,TGTGCCAGCTCACCACGGGTTTTCTCAGAGACCCAGTACTTC
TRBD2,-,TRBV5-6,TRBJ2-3,CASSPRGADTQYF,TGTGCCAGCAGCCCTCGGGGGGCAGATACGCAGTATTTT
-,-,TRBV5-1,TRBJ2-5,CASSRRDYQETQYF,TGCGCCAGCAGCCGCCGGGACTACCAAGAGACCCAGTACTTC
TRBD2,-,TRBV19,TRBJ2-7,CASTPSGEGPYEQYF,TGTGCCAGCACCCCTAGCGGGGAGGGACCCTACGAGCAGTACTTC
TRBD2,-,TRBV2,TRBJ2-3,CASSLAVDTQYF,TGTGCCAGCAGTCTAGCGGTAGATACGCAGTATTTT
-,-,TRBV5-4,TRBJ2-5,CASSLADRQTQYF,TGTGCCAGCAGCTTGGCCGACCGCCAGACCCAGTACTTC
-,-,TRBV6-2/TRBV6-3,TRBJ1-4,CASSYDKRAVEKLFF,TGTGCCAGCAGTTACGACAAAAGGGCAGTGGAAAAACTGTTTTTT
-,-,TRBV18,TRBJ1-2,CASSIRGTADYGYTF,TGTGCCAGCTCCATCCGAGGGACTGCCGATTATGGCTACACCTTC
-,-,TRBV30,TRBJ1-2,CAWSVMTPTQYTF,TGTGCCTGGAGTGTAATGACACCGACACAATACACCTTC
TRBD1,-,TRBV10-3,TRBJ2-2,CAIRGTVNTGELFF,TGTGCCATCAGGGGGACAGTGAACACCGGGGAGCTGTTTTTT
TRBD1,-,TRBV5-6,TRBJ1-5,CASSRNRGLQQPQHF,TGTGCCAGCAGCCGGAACAGGGGGCTACAACAGCCCCAGCATTTT
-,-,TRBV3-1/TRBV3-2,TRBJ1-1,CASSLLRPDNTEAFF,TGTGCCAGCAGTCTCCTCAGGCCAGACAACACTGAAGCTTTCTTT
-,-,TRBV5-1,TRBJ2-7,CASSLGGPEQYF,TGCGCCAGCAGCTTGGGGGGCCCCGAGCAGTACTTC
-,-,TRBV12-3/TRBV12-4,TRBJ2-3,CASSPFAGDTQYF,TGTGCCAGCAGTCCCTTCGCAGGGGATACGCAGTATTTT
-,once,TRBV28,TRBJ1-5,CASSPGPAQHF,TGTGCCAGCAGTCCAGGCCCGGCCCAGCATTTT
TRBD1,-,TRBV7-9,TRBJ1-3,CASSSRQGTPGNTIYF,TGTGCCAGCAGCTCGAGACAGGGGACTCCTGGAAACACCATATATTTT
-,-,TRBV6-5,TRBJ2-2,CASSPWALAAGELFF,TGTGCCAGCAGTCCCTGGGCCCTTGCAGCCGGGGAGCTGTTTTTT
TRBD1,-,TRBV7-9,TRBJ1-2,CASSHGGQGAMGYTF,TGTGCCAGCAGCCACGGGGGACAGGGGGCGATGGGCTACACCTTC
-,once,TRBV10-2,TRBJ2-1,CASSEGHKQFF,TGCGCCAGCAGTGAGGGCCACAAGCAGTTCTTC
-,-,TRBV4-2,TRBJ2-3,CASSQGDRPAGTDTQYF,TGTGCCAGCAGCCAAGGAGACAGGCCCGCAGGCACAGATACGCAGTATTTT
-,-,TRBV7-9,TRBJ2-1,CASSLGSAPNEQFF,TGTGCCAGCAGCCTCGGATCCGCCCCTAATGAGCAGTTCTTC
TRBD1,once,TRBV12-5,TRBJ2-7,CASGLRTGASYEQYF,TGTGCTAGTGGTTTGAGGACAGGGGCCTCCTACGAGCAGTACTTC
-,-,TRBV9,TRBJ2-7,CASSLKANSYEQYF,TGTGCCAGCAGCCTCAAGGCCAATTCCTACGAGCAGTACTTC
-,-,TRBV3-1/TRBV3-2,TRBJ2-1,CASSYGGGLRNNEQFF,TGTGCCAGCAGTTATGGAGGTGGTCTCCGAAACAATGAGCAGTTCTTC
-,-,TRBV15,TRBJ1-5,CATSRDSGTGQPQHF,TGTGCCACCAGCAGAGATTCGGGGACGGGGCAGCCCCAGCATTTT
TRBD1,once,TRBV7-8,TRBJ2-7,CASMESRDSYEQYF,TGTGCCAGCATGGAGTCCCGGGACAGCTACGAGCAGTACTTC
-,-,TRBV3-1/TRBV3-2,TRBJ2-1,CASSPITGGPNEQFF,TGTGCCAGCAGCCCAATAACGGGGGGCCCCAATGAGCAGTTCTTC